The rows below give T cell receptor beta chains drawn from one sample of a study of OX40 agonist ivuxolimab in advanced cancers. This table comes from immunoSEQ multiplex PCR, and its TCRdb copy is limited to in-frame clones, with some not included. The repertoire holds fewer than 95,000 clones, with under 90% as singletons. This material consisted of CD4+ or CD8+ T cells sorted from blood, taken in a trial of the OX40 agonist ivuxolimab. These receptors all stem from an adult with an advanced solid tumor such as melanoma, head and neck, liver or kidney cancer. CDR3s include the opening cysteine and the closing phenylalanine or tryptophan. Fields, in order: clone size, J gene, V gene, D gene, CDR3 DNA, CDR3 protein. The D gene is left open where the match is weak. Some rows have no size entry. The others give once, few or many, or a class for an expanded clone.

.	TRBJ1-3	TRBV28	TRBD1	TGTGCCAGCAGTTATACTCCGGGACAGTCTATCTCTGGAAACACCATATATTTT	CASSYTPGQSISGNTIYF
.	TRBJ2-7	TRBV28	TRBD2	TGTGCCAGCAGTCCCTGGACTAGACTCGAGCAGTACTTC	CASSPWTRLEQYF
.	TRBJ2-2	TRBV5-1	.	TGCGCCAGCAGCTTGAATCCAAGCCAGGGGAACGGGGAGCTGTTTTTT	CASSLNPSQGNGELFF
.	TRBJ1-1	TRBV28	.	TGTGCCAGCAGTTTAAGGGGGAACACTGAAGCTTTCTTT	CASSLRGNTEAFF
.	TRBJ1-4	TRBV6-1	TRBD1	TGTGCCAGCAGTGACTTGACAGGGGCTAATGAAAAACTGTTTTTT	CASSDLTGANEKLFF
once	TRBJ2-1	TRBV6-1	.	TGTGCCAGCAGCACACGAGGCAGGGAGTTCTTC	CASSTRGREFF
.	TRBJ1-2	TRBV18	.	TGTGCCAGCTCAATACAGAAGAACTATGGCTACACCTTC	CASSIQKNYGYTF
.	TRBJ2-7	TRBV28	TRBD2	TGTGCCAGCAGTTCCCCCTTGCAATCCGGACTAGCAAGATTCGAGCAGTACTTC	CASSSPLQSGLARFEQYF
.	TRBJ2-7	TRBV15	.	TGTGCCACCAGCAGAGCAGGAAGTCCATCACCCTACGAGCAGTACTTC	CATSRAGSPSPYEQYF
.	TRBJ1-4	TRBV28	.	TGTGCCAGCAGTCCGTCAACTGCGGGTGGGCGTGAAAAACTGTTTTTT	CASSPSTAGGREKLFF
.	TRBJ1-1	TRBV18	.	TGTGCCAGCTCACCAAGCCAGGGAGGCACTGAAGCTTTCTTT	CASSPSQGGTEAFF
.	TRBJ1-5	TRBV5-1	TRBD1	TGCGCCAGCAGCTTTACAGGGGGCCCTAGTCAGCCCCAGCATTTT	CASSFTGGPSQPQHF
few	TRBJ1-2	TRBV19	.	TGTGCCAGTAGTGCCGTGGAGGCGGGGGACTATGGCTACACCTTC	CASSAVEAGDYGYTF
.	TRBJ2-7	TRBV29-1	TRBD2	TGCAGCGTTGAACGACTAGCCGGAGAGCAGTACTTC	CSVERLAGEQYF
.	TRBJ2-1	TRBV11-1	TRBD1	TGTGCCAGCAGCTCGGACAGGGGAGGGTTAGGTGAGCAGTTCTTC	CASSSDRGGLGEQFF
.	TRBJ2-7	TRBV7-2	.	TGTGCCAGCAGTCGCAGCAGGGTCGAGCAGTACTTC	CASSRSRVEQYF
.	TRBJ2-6	TRBV5-1	.	TGCGCCAGCAGCGGGAGTGCTGGGGCCAACGTCCTGACTTTC	CASSGSAGANVLTF
.	TRBJ2-3	TRBV7-8	.	TGTGCCAGCAGCTTAAGGGTCGGCAGCAGTACAGATACGCAGTATTTT	CASSLRVGSSTDTQYF
.	TRBJ2-2	TRBV5-1	.	TGCGCCAGCAGCTTGGCACAGCCCGGGGAGCTGTTTTTT	CASSLAQPGELFF
.	TRBJ1-2	TRBV19	.	TGTGCCAGTAGTATGGGTTTACAGATCTATGGCTACACCTTC	CASSMGLQIYGYTF
.	TRBJ2-2	TRBV11-2	.	TGTGCCGGCGGCGGGAACACCGGGGAGCTGTTTTTT	CAGGGNTGELFF
once	TRBJ1-3	TRBV5-4	.	TGTGCCAGCAGCTTGGGGGAGCTCGGAAACACCATATATTTT	CASSLGELGNTIYF
.	TRBJ2-5	TRBV5-1	.	TGCGCCAGCAGCTTGGTGACAGGTACTAAAGAGACCCAGTACTTC	CASSLVTGTKETQYF
.	TRBJ2-1	TRBV13	TRBD2	TGTGCCAGCAGCTTAGGCCTCGCGGACCGCGGGGGGAATGAGCAGTTCTTC	CASSLGLADRGGNEQFF
.	TRBJ1-1	TRBV20-1	.	TGCAGTGCCAATTCCGAAGACGAAGCTTTCTTT	CSANSEDEAFF
.	TRBJ1-5	TRBV5-6	.	TGTGCCAGCAGCGCTTTCGACATTTTTAGCAATCAGCCCCAGCATTTT	CASSAFDIFSNQPQHF
few	TRBJ1-5	TRBV4-1	.	TGCGCCAGCAGCCGAACAGGTAATAGCAATCAGCCCCAGCATTTT	CASSRTGNSNQPQHF
.	TRBJ2-1	TRBV9	TRBD1	TGTGCCAGCACCTTCACAGGGGGAGCGTACAATGAGCAGTTCTTC	CASTFTGGAYNEQFF
few	TRBJ1-5	TRBV2	TRBD1	TGTGCCAGCAGTGGGACAGGGGATCAGCCCCAGCATTTT	CASSGTGDQPQHF
.	TRBJ2-5	TRBV13	.	TGTGCCAGCAGCTTAGGGGACTACCGGGAGACCCAGTACTTC	CASSLGDYRETQYF